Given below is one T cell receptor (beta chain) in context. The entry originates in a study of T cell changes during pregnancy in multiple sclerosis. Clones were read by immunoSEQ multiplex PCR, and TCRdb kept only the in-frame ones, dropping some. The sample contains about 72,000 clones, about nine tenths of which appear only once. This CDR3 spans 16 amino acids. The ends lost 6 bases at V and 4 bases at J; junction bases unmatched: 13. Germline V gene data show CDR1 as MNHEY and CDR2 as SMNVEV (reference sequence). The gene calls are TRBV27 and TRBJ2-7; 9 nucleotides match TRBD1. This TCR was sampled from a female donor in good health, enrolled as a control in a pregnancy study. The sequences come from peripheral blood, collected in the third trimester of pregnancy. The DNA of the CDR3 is TGTGCCAGCAGCCCCTGGGGACAGGGTAATATTTACGAGCAGTACTTC. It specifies CASSPWGQGNIYEQYF.